The rows below give T cell receptor beta chains drawn from one sample of a study of T cell clonotyping in hematopoietic cell transplantation. Libraries were prepared by immunoSEQ multiplex PCR; TCRdb keeps only in-frame clonotypes and omits some of them. The repertoire consists of some 7,000 clones, with around 88% occurring once and the leading ten covering 3.6%. The sample here was peripheral blood mononuclear cells, taken before stem cell transplant. These receptors came from a man in his thirties or forties with acute myeloid leukemia. Some clones in this sample may be carry-over from other donors' samples. Each CDR3 is given with its conserved first and last residue.

CDR3aa	v_gene	len	j_gene
CASSQDPGDEQYF	TRBV4-1	13	TRBJ2-7
CASKGEGQSTEAFF	TRBV27	14	TRBJ1-1
CASSLAGGPTDTQYF	TRBV7-6	15	TRBJ2-3
CASSPQGAGGYGYTF	TRBV27	15	TRBJ1-2
CASSGTVLIQETQYF	TRBV28	15	TRBJ2-5
CASSLVGDAGSGANVLTF	TRBV5-6	18	TRBJ2-6
CASSQGYEKTQYF	TRBV4-2	13	TRBJ2-5
CASSRDRDREQYF	TRBV7-7	13	TRBJ2-7
CSAWRGEQYF	TRBV20-1	10	TRBJ2-5
CASTLPRGAAFF	TRBV28	12	TRBJ1-1
CATHSLGGWGTEAFF	TRBV19	15	TRBJ1-1
CASSYGGPTNEQLF	TRBV6-5	14	TRBJ2-1
CASSSHTTRDRYEQYF	TRBV7-6	16	TRBJ2-7
CASMIGTSSREQYF	TRBV6-5	14	TRBJ2-7
CASSYSHGGATEAFF	TRBV6-5	15	TRBJ1-1
CASSEFSIGETQYF	TRBV6-1	14	TRBJ2-5
CASSESVRSEQFF	TRBV10-2	13	TRBJ2-1
CASSPGTGGLGELFF	TRBV7-9	15	TRBJ2-2
CASSEYPLGQVTEAFF	TRBV25-1	16	TRBJ1-1